The TCR beta chain described here comes from a study of cytomegalovirus exposure and HLA in healthy donors. After removal of 9 bases from V and 2 bases from J, the junction contained 6 bases not matched to a gene. The CDR3 has 14 amino acids. CDR1 LNHDA and CDR2 SQIVND come from the germline V gene (reference sequence). The study ran its PCR with 60 Vbeta and 13 Jbeta primers. Method: immunoSEQ multiplex PCR; TCRdb's copy keeps in-frame clones and lacks some. Found here are about 89,000 clones, roughly 80% of them singletons; the top ten hold more than 3%. The rearrangement links TRBV19 to TRBJ1-2, with 10 positions matching TRBD1. This clonotype originated in a man aged 30 to 39 in good health and CMV-seronegative. Sequencing was done on a sample of PBMCs. The CDR3 loop reads CASTGDRGNYGYTF. The DNA for the CDR3 is TGTGCCAGCACCGGGGACAGGGGCAACTATGGCTACACCTTC.